This record concerns one TCR beta chain sequence. The antigen is not known. The source of the sample is a study of cytomegalovirus exposure and HLA in healthy donors. Study-wide background: The Caucasian-associated ancestry cluster held about 80% of under 450 genotyped donors.

General observations from the study: According to reports, the classifier identified cytomegalovirus status with high specificity and sensitivity.

60 Vbeta and 13 Jbeta primers were used in PCR. The assay was immunoSEQ multiplex PCR, and TCRdb's table has in-frame clones only and misses some. The table has roughly 200,000 clones, approximately 79% seen once; the top ten hold about 1.8%. This receptor was taken from a man aged 50 to 59 in good health and CMV-seronegative. What was sequenced was PBMCs.

The CDR3 bases are TGTGCCAGCAGCTCAAGACAGGGCTCGTCTGGCTACACCTTC. This codes for CASSSRQGSSGYTF. The gene calls are TRBV9 and TRBJ1-2; 7 bases align to TRBD1. CDR3 length: 14 residues. Germline trimming cut 4 bases from V and 7 bases from J; bases unmatched to any gene: 10. Per germline, CDR1 SGDLS and CDR2 YYNGEE.